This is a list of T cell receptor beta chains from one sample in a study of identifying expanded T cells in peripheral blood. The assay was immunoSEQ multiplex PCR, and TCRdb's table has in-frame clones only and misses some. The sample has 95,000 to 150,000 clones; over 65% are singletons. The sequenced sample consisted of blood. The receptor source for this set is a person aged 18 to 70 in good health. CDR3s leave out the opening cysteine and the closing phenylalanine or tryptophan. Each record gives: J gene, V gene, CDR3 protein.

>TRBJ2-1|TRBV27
ASSYGGLEQF
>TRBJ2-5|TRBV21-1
ASSIRRVRGPRYQETQY
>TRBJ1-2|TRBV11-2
ASSFERRAGYT
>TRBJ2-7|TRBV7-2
ASSLGGDEQY
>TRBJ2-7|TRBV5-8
ASSLFGARTYEQY
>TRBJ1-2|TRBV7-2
ASRLGGGTYGYT
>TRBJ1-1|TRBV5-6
ASSATLTQAF
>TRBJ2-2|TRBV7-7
ASSPAGLTNTGELF
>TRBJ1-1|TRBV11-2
ASSFTGHRNTEAF
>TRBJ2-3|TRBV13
ASSLGLAGAPTDTDTQY
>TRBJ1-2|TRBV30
AWSARQGAGYGYT
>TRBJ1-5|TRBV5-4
ASSLGRTGPQH
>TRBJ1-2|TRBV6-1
ASRRAAGGYT
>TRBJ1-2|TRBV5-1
ASSLEARGDYYGYT
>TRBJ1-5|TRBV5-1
ASSFGGNQPQH
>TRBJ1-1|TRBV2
ASSIDPDGNMNTEAF
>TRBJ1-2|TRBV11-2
ASSPPAGTNYGYT
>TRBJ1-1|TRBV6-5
ASSYSRATKAF
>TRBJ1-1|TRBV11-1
ASSLAPGQVEAF